This record concerns one TCR beta chain sequence. These data belong to a study of blood T cells in healthy people across ages. Study information: T cells yielded about one barcoded beta molecule per two cells through template switching.

The authors drew about 9.9 milliliters of peripheral blood from each donor. Alongside a J-beta primer mix, a sample-barcoded 5' primer served in a second PCR lasting roughly 7 to 12 cycles. MiXCR, applied by TCRdb to the 5' RACE reads, yields one record per CDR3 protein. Among about 1.4 million distinct CDR3 sequences listed, 59% were seen once. The V gene's germline CDR1 is DFQATT and CDR2 SNEGSKA (reference sequence). The CDR3 runs to 15 residues. The J segment lost 5 bases and the V segment lost 3 bases, leaving 9 bases of the junction unmatched. This chain uses TRBV20-1 with TRBJ2-1; TRBD2 agrees at 8 bases. Source material: blood. The receptor's source is a man aged 18 to 35 in good health. In nucleotides, the CDR3 is TGCAGTGCTAGGACGCCGGGAGGGCCAGACAATGAGCAGTTCTTC. It codes for CSARTPGGPDNEQFF.